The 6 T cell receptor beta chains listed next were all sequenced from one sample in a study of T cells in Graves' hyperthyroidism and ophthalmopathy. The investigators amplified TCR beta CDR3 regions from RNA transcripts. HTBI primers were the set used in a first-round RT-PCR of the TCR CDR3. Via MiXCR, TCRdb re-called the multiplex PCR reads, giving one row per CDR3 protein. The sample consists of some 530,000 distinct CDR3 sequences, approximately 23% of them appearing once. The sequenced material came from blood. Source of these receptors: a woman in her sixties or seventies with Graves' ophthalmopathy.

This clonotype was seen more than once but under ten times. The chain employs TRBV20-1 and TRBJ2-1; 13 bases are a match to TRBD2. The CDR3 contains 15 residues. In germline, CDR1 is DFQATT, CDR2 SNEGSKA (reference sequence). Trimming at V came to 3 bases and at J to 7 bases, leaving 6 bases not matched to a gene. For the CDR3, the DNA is TGCAGTGCTAGGTTGACTAGCGGGAGGAATAATGAGCAGTTCTTC. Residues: CSARLTSGRNNEQFF.

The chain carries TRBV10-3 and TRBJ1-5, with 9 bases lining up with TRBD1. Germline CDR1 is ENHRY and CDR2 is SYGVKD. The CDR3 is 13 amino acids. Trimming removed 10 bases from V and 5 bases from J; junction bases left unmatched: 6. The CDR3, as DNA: TGTGCCAGCAGGGACAGGGACTATCAGCCCCAGCATTTT. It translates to CASRDRDYQPQHF.

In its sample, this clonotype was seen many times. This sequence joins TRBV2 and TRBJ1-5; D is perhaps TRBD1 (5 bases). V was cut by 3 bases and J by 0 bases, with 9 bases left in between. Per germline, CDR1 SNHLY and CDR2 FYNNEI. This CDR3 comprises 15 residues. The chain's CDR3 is CASSEEGFSNQPQHF. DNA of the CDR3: TGTGCCAGCAGTGAGGAGGGGTTTAGCAATCAGCCCCAGCATTTT.

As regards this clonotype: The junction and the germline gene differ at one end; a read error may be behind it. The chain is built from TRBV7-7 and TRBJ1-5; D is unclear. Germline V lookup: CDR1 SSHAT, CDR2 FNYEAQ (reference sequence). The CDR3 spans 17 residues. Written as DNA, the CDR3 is TGTGCTAGCAGCTTAGAGGCCCGGAGGGCTAGCAATCAGCCCCAGCATTTT. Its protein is CASSLEARRASNQPQHF.

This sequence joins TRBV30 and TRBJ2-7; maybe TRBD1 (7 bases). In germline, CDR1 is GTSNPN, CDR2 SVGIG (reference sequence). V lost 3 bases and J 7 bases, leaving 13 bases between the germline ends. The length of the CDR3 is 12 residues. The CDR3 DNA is TGTGCCTGGAGCGGGGGACAGCGGGAGCAGTACTTC. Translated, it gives CAWSGGQREQYF.

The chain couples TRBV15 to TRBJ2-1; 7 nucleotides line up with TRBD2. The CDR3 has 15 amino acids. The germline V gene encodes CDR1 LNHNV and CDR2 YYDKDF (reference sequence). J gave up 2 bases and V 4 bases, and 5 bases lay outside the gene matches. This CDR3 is CATSKLLAPYNEQFF. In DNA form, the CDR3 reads TGTGCCACCAGCAAACTACTAGCGCCCTACAATGAGCAGTTCTTC.